This is a list of T cell receptor beta chains from one sample in a study of control samples from healthy donors and cancer patients. Using immunoSEQ multiplex PCR, the repertoire was profiled, and TCRdb retains in-frame clones only, with some absent. The data show some 94,000 clones, about 86% seen once. Source material: blood. The receptors were gathered from a woman aged 45-59 years in good health. The CDR3 runs from the conserved cysteine through the conserved F or W. Each record gives: clone size, D gene, J gene, V gene, CDR3 protein, CDR3 DNA. The D gene is left open where the match is weak. Only some rows state a clone size, as once, few, many or a class for expanded clones.

>NA|NA|TRBJ1-2|TRBV7-2
CASTYSRGDYGYTF
TGTGCCAGCACTTACTCTAGGGGAGACTATGGCTACACCTTC
>NA|NA|TRBJ1-2|TRBV29-1
CSTSSDYGYTF
TGCAGCACCTCTAGCGACTATGGCTACACCTTC
>NA|NA|TRBJ2-2|TRBV6-1
CASSESLGSGELFF
TGTGCCAGCAGTGAGAGCCTCGGGTCCGGGGAGCTGTTTTTT
>NA|NA|TRBJ2-2|TRBV7-8
CASSSPVTGELFF
TGTGCCAGCAGCTCACCTGTCACCGGGGAGCTGTTTTTT
>few|NA|TRBJ1-6|TRBV6-5
CASTKDRVNSPLHF
TGTGCCAGCACCAAGGACAGAGTAAATTCACCCCTCCACTTT
>NA|NA|TRBJ1-2|TRBV4-2
CASSRGEEIRGGYTF
TGTGCCAGCAGCCGGGGGGAGGAGATCCGAGGGGGCTACACCTTC
>NA|NA|TRBJ2-1|TRBV19
CASSIPTRYEQFF
TGTGCCAGTAGTATCCCGACTAGGTATGAGCAGTTCTTC
>NA|TRBD2|TRBJ2-7|TRBV28
CASRTGLAGGIGQYF
TGTGCCAGCAGAACGGGACTAGCGGGAGGCATAGGGCAGTACTTC
>NA|NA|TRBJ2-7|TRBV27
CASSFSSSYEQYF
TGTGCCAGCAGTTTTTCTAGCTCCTACGAGCAGTACTTC
>NA|NA|TRBJ1-1|TRBV5-4
CASSPIEGGTEAFF
TGTGCCAGCAGCCCAATCGAGGGGGGGACTGAAGCTTTCTTT
>NA|NA|TRBJ2-5|TRBV28
CASSLGGGGWETQYF
TGTGCCAGCAGTTTAGGGGGCGGAGGTTGGGAGACCCAGTACTTC
>NA|NA|TRBJ1-1|TRBV7-7
CASSLQPNTEAFF
TGTGCCAGCAGCTTACAGCCAAACACTGAAGCTTTCTTT
>NA|TRBD2|TRBJ2-1|TRBV2
CASSSGTSGTRSYNEQFF
TGTGCCAGCTCTTCCGGGACTAGCGGTACTCGCTCCTACAATGAGCAGTTCTTC
>NA|NA|TRBJ2-2|TRBV7-9
CASSLELAGELFF
TGTGCCAGCAGCTTAGAGCTGGCCGGGGAGCTGTTTTTT
>NA|NA|TRBJ2-2|TRBV7-3
CASSPLGYRGGSPNTGELFF
TGTGCCAGCAGCCCGCTGGGATACAGGGGGGGAAGCCCGAACACCGGGGAGCTGTTTTTT
>NA|TRBD2|TRBJ2-3|TRBV7-8
CASSLKPRRGGRTDTQYF
TGTGCCAGCAGCTTAAAACCCCGAAGGGGCGGGAGAACAGATACGCAGTATTTT
>NA|NA|TRBJ2-2|TRBV11-2
CASSSRELFF
TGTGCCAGCAGCTCTAGGGAGCTGTTTTTT
>NA|NA|TRBJ2-5|TRBV7-2
CASSFKSSGEETQYF
TGTGCCAGCAGCTTTAAGTCCAGCGGAGAAGAGACCCAGTACTTC
>NA|NA|TRBJ2-5|TRBV7-8
CASSLPGAYQETQYF
TGTGCCAGCAGCTTGCCGGGGGCCTACCAAGAGACCCAGTACTTC
>NA|NA|TRBJ1-4|TRBV19
CASSIRVRGTNEKLFF
TGTGCCAGTAGTATAAGGGTGAGGGGCACTAATGAAAAACTGTTTTTT
>NA|NA|TRBJ2-5|TRBV5-1
CASSPLKSADQETQYF
TGCGCCAGCAGCCCCCTAAAGTCAGCGGACCAAGAGACCCAGTACTTC
>NA|TRBD2|TRBJ2-3|TRBV7-2
CASSRAGGGADTQYF
TGTGCCAGCAGCCGCGCGGGAGGGGGGGCAGATACGCAGTATTTT
>NA|NA|TRBJ2-7|TRBV7-9
CATQGGAKEQYF
TGTGCTACCCAGGGGGGGGCGAAGGAGCAGTACTTC
>once|TRBD1|TRBJ2-1|TRBV10-3
CAISDPGQGNEQFF
TGTGCCATCAGTGACCCGGGACAGGGCAATGAGCAGTTCTTC
>NA|TRBD2|TRBJ2-3|TRBV6-5
CASSYSFSGLHTQYF
TGTGCCAGCAGTTACTCCTTTAGCGGGTTACATACGCAGTATTTT
>NA|NA|TRBJ1-2|TRBV28
CASSYRQGEANYGYTF
TGTGCCAGCAGTTACCGGCAGGGAGAGGCTAACTATGGCTACACCTTC
>NA|TRBD2|TRBJ2-3|TRBV19
CASSSGTSGFLSTDTQYF
TGTGCCAGTAGTTCCGGGACTAGCGGGTTTCTTAGCACAGATACGCAGTATTTT
>NA|NA|TRBJ2-1|TRBV29-1
CSVEEGSNEQFF
TGCAGCGTTGAGGAGGGCAGTAATGAGCAGTTCTTC
>few|NA|TRBJ2-2|TRBV29-1
CSGGTANTGELFF
TGCAGCGGCGGGACCGCCAACACCGGGGAGCTGTTTTTT
>NA|NA|TRBJ2-7|TRBV5-5
CASSGRTYEQYF
TGTGCCAGCTCGGGAAGAACCTACGAGCAGTACTTC
>NA|NA|TRBJ2-5|TRBV6-6
CASSYSSAVQETQYF
TGTGCCAGCAGCTACAGTTCGGCGGTTCAAGAGACCCAGTACTTC
>NA|TRBD1|TRBJ2-4|TRBV7-2
CASSSPRTGSKNIQYF
TGTGCCAGCAGCTCCCCTAGGACAGGGTCCAAAAACATTCAGTACTTC
>NA|NA|TRBJ2-7|TRBV7-2
CASSLVLSNEQYF
TGTGCCAGCAGCTTAGTACTGTCCAACGAGCAGTACTTC
>NA|TRBD1|TRBJ1-2|TRBV6-5
CASSRQGSPNYGYTF
TGTGCCAGCAGTCGACAGGGTTCCCCTAACTATGGCTACACCTTC
>few|NA|TRBJ2-2|TRBV2
CASSGTTGQVTTGELFF
TGTGCCAGCAGCGGAACTACGGGACAAGTGACAACCGGGGAGCTGTTTTTT
>NA|NA|TRBJ1-1|TRBV28
CASSMDRNTEAFF
TGTGCCAGCAGCATGGACAGGAACACTGAAGCTTTCTTT
>NA|TRBD1|TRBJ1-4|TRBV4-3
CASSQDGTGANEKLFF
TGCGCCAGCAGCCAAGATGGGACAGGGGCTAATGAAAAACTGTTTTTT
>NA|NA|TRBJ2-1|TRBV5-6
CASSLWSEQFF
TGTGCCAGCAGCTTATGGAGTGAGCAGTTCTTC
>NA|NA|TRBJ2-2|TRBV19
CASRGRVNTGELFF
TGTGCCAGTAGGGGCCGAGTGAACACCGGGGAGCTGTTTTTT